The 2 T cell receptor beta chains presented below share a single source sample, sequenced in a study of T-cell reconstitution after alpha-beta-depleted transplantation in children. A TCRbeta library incorporating unique molecular identifiers was prepared. A single record per CDR3 protein comes from TCRdb applying MiXCR to the PCR reads. The repertoire holds tens of thousands of distinct CDR3 sequences, with about 9.3% as singletons. The source material was PBMCs, mostly from graft donor cells, sampled 60 days after TCRalphabeta/CD19-depleted stem cell transplant. These receptor sequences come from a male patient under 10 years old who had a stem cell transplant for chronic granulomatous disease, so the T cells may come from the graft donor.

This clonotype was counted ten times or more. This chain connects TRBV7-8 to TRBJ2-1, with a possible D match to TRBD1 (6 bases). Germline CDR1 SGHVS, CDR2 FQNEAQ. CDR3 size: 18 residues. The V end lost 2 bases, the J end lost 0 bases, and 17 bases lay between the germline ends. The CDR3 region is CASSLRTDGTLSYNEQFF. The CDR3, as DNA: TGTGCCAGCAGCTTACGGACGGACGGGACACTCTCCTACAATGAGCAGTTCTTC.

This clonotype was counted at least ten times. The V call is TRBV5-1, the J call TRBJ1-3; no firm D call. The ends were cut back, 1 base at V and 0 bases at J, with 11 bases in the middle. Germline V CDR1 and CDR2: SGHRS, YFSETQ. The CDR3 length is 16 residues. The CDR3 region is CASSLYSLISGNTIYF. The CDR3 bases are TGCGCCAGCAGCTTGTACAGCCTTATCTCTGGAAACACCATATATTTT. Full variable domain (remainder filled in from reference TRBV5-1 and TRBJ1-3): KAGVTQTPRYLIKTRGQQVTLSCSPISGHRSVSWYQQTPGQGLQFLFEYFSETQRNKGNFPGRFSGRQFSNSRSEMNVSTLELGDSALYLCASSLYSLISGNTIYFGEGSWLTVV.